Each of the 13 T cell receptor beta chains below was sequenced from the same sample in a study of shared clonotypes between healthy human individuals. The protocol was immunoSEQ multiplex PCR, while the TCRdb copy is restricted to in-frame clones and leaves out a portion. Among approximately 2.4 million clones, 90% to 97% were seen once, and the ten largest hold roughly 0.13%. The specimen sequenced was naive CD4+ T cells sorted from blood. Sample subset: CD45RA+ positively selected. These receptors all come from a man between 18 and 35 years old in good health.

This clone was counted once. The J gene is TRBJ1-5, the V gene TRBV4-1; a possible D gene is TRBD1 (5 bases). Germline lookup yields CDR1 MGHRA and CDR2 YSYEKL. The ends were cut back, 1 base at V and 5 bases at J, with 6 bases in the middle. CDR3 length: 13 residues. Here the CDR3 reads CASSQGQYQPQHF. In nucleotides, the CDR3 is TGCGCCAGCAGCCAAGGACAGTATCAGCCCCAGCATTTT.

With regard to this clone: The sample holds other DNA sequences that translate to the same CDR3. This chain joins TRBV5-1 and TRBJ2-3; a weak D match, TRBD2 (5 bases). Trimming removed 0 bases from V and 3 bases from J, with 8 bases in between. This CDR3 is 14 amino acids long. Germline CDR1 and CDR2: SGHRS and YFSETQ. The CDR3 region is CASSLVAGTDTQYF. The CDR3 DNA follows: TGCGCCAGCAGCTTGGTTGCGGGTACAGATACGCAGTATTTT. Drawing the rest from reference TRBV5-1 and TRBJ2-3, the complete variable domain is KAGVTQTPRYLIKTRGQQVTLSCSPISGHRSVSWYQQTPGQGLQFLFEYFSETQRNKGNFPGRFSGRQFSNSRSEMNVSTLELGDSALYLCASSLVAGTDTQYFGPGTRLTVL.

The V gene is TRBV28, the J gene TRBJ1-5, with D perhaps matching TRBD1 (6 bases). The V end was cut by 6 bases, the J end by 6 bases, with 15 bases between. From germline, CDR1 is MDHEN and CDR2 SYDVKM. The CDR3 runs 14 residues. The CDR3 here is CASSLGGLGQPQHF. The CDR3 DNA sequence: TGTGCCAGCAGCCTAGGGGGGTTGGGTCAGCCCCAGCATTTT. Full variable domain (outside the CDR3, taken from reference TRBV28 and TRBJ1-5): DVKVTQSSRYLVKRTGEKVFLECVQDMDHENMFWYRQDPGLGLRLIYFSYDVKMKEKGDIPEGYSVSREKKERFSLILESASTNQTSMYLCASSLGGLGQPQHFGDGTRLSIL.

The V and J genes are TRBV6-6 and TRBJ1-1; D remains ambiguous. The V gene lost 6 bases and the J gene lost 5 bases, with 16 bases spanning the gap. The V gene's germline CDR1 is MNHNY and CDR2 SVGAGI (reference sequence). The CDR3 consists of 14 residues. CDR3 bases: TGTGCCAGCAGCCACGGGTCCGAACTAACTGAAGCTTTCTTT. It translates to CASSHGSELTEAFF.

The rearrangement joins TRBV5-4 to TRBJ1-5; D remains unclear. The CDR3 length is 13 residues. Germline CDR1 is SGHNT and CDR2 is YYREEE (reference sequence). V was cut by 0 bases and J by 3 bases, with 4 bases left in between. The CDR3 DNA reads TGTGCCAGCAGCTTGGACCACAATCAGCCCCAGCATTTT. This encodes CASSLDHNQPQHF.

The chain has TRBV4-1 and TRBJ2-2, with a tentative D call TRBD1 (5 bases). The germline CDR1 and CDR2 sequences are MGHRA and YSYEKL. The CDR3 spans 14 residues. V dropped 5 bases and J dropped 4 bases, with 11 bases sitting between them. CDR3 protein: CASSDRQSTGELFF. The CDR3 bases are TGCGCCAGCAGCGACCGACAGTCCACCGGGGAGCTGTTTTTT.

This sequence joins TRBV5-1 and TRBJ1-1; no definite D call. The V gene lost 4 bases and the J gene lost 0 bases, with 13 bases spanning the gap. The CDR3 sequence is 15 residues long. Per the germline V gene, CDR1 is SGHRS and CDR2 is YFSETQ. CDR3 in DNA: TGCGCCAGCAGCCCGGATCCGGGGATGAACACTGAAGCTTTCTTT. As protein: CASSPDPGMNTEAFF.

In this sample, this clone turned up once. The rearrangement joins TRBV11-2 to TRBJ2-7, with 8 bases fitting TRBD2. The V segment lost 1 base and the J segment 6 bases; nucleotides outside the gene matches: 5. Germline V gene data show CDR1 as SGHAT and CDR2 as FQNNGV. The CDR3 loop spans 14 amino acids. CDR3 DNA sequence: TGTGCCAGCAGCTTAGCGGGAGGGCCGCTCGAGCAGTACTTC. The encoded protein is CASSLAGGPLEQYF.

The chain couples TRBV19 to TRBJ1-5, with 9 positions matching TRBD1. Trimming removed 6 bases from V and 0 bases from J; junction bases left unmatched: 9. The V gene's germline CDR1 is LNHDA and CDR2 SQIVND (reference sequence). This CDR3 comprises 17 residues. The CDR3 is CASRGQGPLYSNQPQHF. In DNA, the CDR3 is TGTGCCAGTAGGGGACAGGGACCTTTGTATAGCAATCAGCCCCAGCATTTT.

This rearrangement joins TRBV6-5 to TRBJ2-2; 9 bases map to TRBD1. J was trimmed by 5 bases and V by 7 bases; bases with no gene match: 8. There are 15 residues in the CDR3. Germline assignment: CDR1 MNHEY and CDR2 SVGAGI. CDR3 loop: CASIPGQGETGELFF. DNA for the CDR3: TGTGCCAGCATACCGGGACAGGGAGAAACCGGGGAGCTGTTTTTT.

This clone was seen more than once but under ten times. J is TRBJ1-1 and V is TRBV7-6; no firm D call. This CDR3 is 15 amino acids long. The V gene lost 1 base and the J gene lost 0 bases, with 9 bases spanning the gap. Per the germline V gene, CDR1 is SGHVS and CDR2 is FNYEAQ. The CDR3 coding sequence is TGTGCCAGCAGCTTAGGACGTCTCATGAACACTGAAGCTTTCTTT. It translates to CASSLGRLMNTEAFF.

Comments on this clone: The same CDR3 is also encoded by other DNA sequences in this sample. The chain uses TRBV6-5 and TRBJ1-2; tentative D call: TRBD1 (5 bases). Germline V lookup: CDR1 MNHEY, CDR2 SVGAGI. Trimming took 2 bases from V and 4 from J, leaving 5 bases between them. This CDR3 comprises 12 residues. The CDR3 loop reads CASSYDSYGYTF. CDR3 DNA sequence: TGTGCCAGCAGTTACGACAGCTATGGCTACACCTTC.

The rearrangement joins TRBV5-1 to TRBJ1-2; D is possibly TRBD1 (5 bases). The length of the CDR3 is 15 residues. V was pared by 0 bases and J by 4 bases, with 13 bases between. Germline CDR1 reads SGHRS; CDR2 reads YFSETQ. CDR3 residues: CASSLEGTSGYGYTF. The CDR3 region has the DNA TGCGCCAGCAGCTTGGAGGGGACGTCCGGCTATGGCTACACCTTC. Supplemented by reference TRBV5-1 and TRBJ1-2, the full variable domain reads KAGVTQTPRYLIKTRGQQVTLSCSPISGHRSVSWYQQTPGQGLQFLFEYFSETQRNKGNFPGRFSGRQFSNSRSEMNVSTLELGDSALYLCASSLEGTSGYGYTFGSGTRLTVV.